The text below deals with one TCR beta chain. This sample stems from a study of T cell repertoires in ileal Crohn's disease. Study details: Patients had a median approximately 7.3-year disease duration, and roughly 38% were active smokers.

Time point reported: neoterminal ileum biopsy at postoperative endoscopy, about 6 months after surgery. Patients were adults with ileal or ileocolonic Crohn's disease needing resection. The repertoire was sequenced with immunoSEQ multiplex PCR; TCRdb's copy has only in-frame clones and lacks some. The sample holds over 4,500 clones, 65% to 85% seen once. Germline lookup yields CDR1 SGHDN and CDR2 FVKESK. The CDR3 totals 16 residues. Trimming pared 0 bases from V and 4 bases from J, leaving 13 bases between. The receptor comes from an adult with Crohn's disease. Input material: ileal tissue. The rearrangement links TRBV14 to TRBJ2-1; a possible D gene is TRBD2 (6 bases). As DNA, the CDR3 is TGTGCCAGCAGCCAAGATCGGGTAGCGGCATACAATGAGCAGTTCTTC. It encodes CASSQDRVAAYNEQFF. Filled out from reference TRBV14 and TRBJ2-1, the complete variable domain reads EAGVTQFPSHSVIEKGQTVTLRCDPISGHDNLYWYRRVMGKEIKFLLHFVKESKQDESGMPNNRFLAERTGGTYSTLKVQPAELEDSGVYFCASSQDRVAAYNEQFFGPGTRLTVL.